This TCR beta chain is drawn from a study of T cell responses to AZD1222 COVID-19 vaccine. General study findings and limits: A reported finding is that nearly half of spike-specific TCRs target unmutated variant regions. Donors were chiefly white British, with a greater number of females, and clonal diversity was perhaps underestimated.

A remark on this clone: Its matching antigen is unknown.

Some clones are missing from TCRdb's copy, which holds only in-frame ones; the method was immunoSEQ multiplex PCR. This sample has roughly 160,000 clones, with 94% found just once. This receptor was identified in an adult in good health. Sequences were derived from peripheral blood, sampled on day 0 of AZD1222 vaccination.

The CDR3 coding sequence is TGTGCCAGCAGCCCTTCAACGCTAGCTGAGACCTACGAGCAGTACTTC. This codes for CASSPSTLAETYEQYF. The V gene is TRBV3-1 (or the pseudogene TRBV3-2), the J gene TRBJ2-7; perhaps TRBD2 as D (5 bases). Trimming cost V 4 bases and J 2 bases, with 18 bases left between them. From germline, CDR1 is LGHDT and CDR2 YNNKEL (reference sequence). CDR3 length equals 16 residues.